There are a few counts of the clone carrying this TCR beta chain. Its antigen is undetermined. The sample's time point: sample taken at primary tumor resection. A total of some 70 untreated early-stage non-small cell lung cancer patients served as donors. The record originates from a study of spatial heterogeneity in lung cancer. The overall study: From matched bulk RNA-seq came a T cell module score, which showed a strong correlation with TCR transcript counts in tumor regions. The study, taken as a whole, reports: For tumor T cells, estimated coverage reached only about 7% (alpha) and around 13% (beta). The number of expanded tumor alpha and beta chains correlated with mutation number.

Individual TCR cDNA molecules each bore their own unique molecular identifier. MiXCR was run by TCRdb on the 5' RACE reads, yielding one entry per CDR3 protein. The sample lists several thousand distinct CDR3 sequences, roughly an eighth occurring once. Between the trimmed V and J ends, which lost 5 bases and 4 bases, there was a span of 14 bases. The CDR3 has 14 amino acids. The germline CDR1 and CDR2 sequences are MNHEY and SVGAGI. The sequence came from a male donor with early-stage non-small cell lung cancer. This chain connects TRBV6-5 to TRBJ1-1; D unresolved. The sequencing used lung tumor tissue, collected at surgery. The CDR3 region has the DNA TGTGCCAGCAGTACTCCGAGGAGGCTCACTGAAGCTTTCTTT. Amino acids: CASSTPRRLTEAFF.